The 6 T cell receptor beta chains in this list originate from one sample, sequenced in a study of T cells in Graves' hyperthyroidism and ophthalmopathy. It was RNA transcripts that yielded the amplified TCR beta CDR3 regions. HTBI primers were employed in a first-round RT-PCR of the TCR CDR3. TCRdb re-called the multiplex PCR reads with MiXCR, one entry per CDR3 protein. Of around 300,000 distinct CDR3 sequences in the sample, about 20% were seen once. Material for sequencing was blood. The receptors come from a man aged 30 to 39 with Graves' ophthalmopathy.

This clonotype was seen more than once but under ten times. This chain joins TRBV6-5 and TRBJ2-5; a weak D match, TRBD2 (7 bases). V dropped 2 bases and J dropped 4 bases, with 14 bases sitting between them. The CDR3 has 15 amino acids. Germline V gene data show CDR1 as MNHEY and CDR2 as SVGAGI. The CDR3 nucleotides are TGTGCCAGCAGTTACGGCGGGGGCAGAGTAGAGACCCAGTACTTC. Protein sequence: CASSYGGGRVETQYF.

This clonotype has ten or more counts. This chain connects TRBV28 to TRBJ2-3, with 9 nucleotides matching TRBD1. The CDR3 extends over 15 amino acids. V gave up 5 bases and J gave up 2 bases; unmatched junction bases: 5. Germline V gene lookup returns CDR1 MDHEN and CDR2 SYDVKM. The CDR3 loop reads CASSGTGRATDTQYF. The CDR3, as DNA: TGTGCCAGCAGTGGGACAGGGAGGGCCACAGATACGCAGTATTTT.

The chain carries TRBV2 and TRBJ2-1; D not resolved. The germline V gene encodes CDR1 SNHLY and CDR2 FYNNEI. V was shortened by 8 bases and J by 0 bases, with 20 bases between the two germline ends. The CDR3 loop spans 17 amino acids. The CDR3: CASSPQNTRSSYNEQFF. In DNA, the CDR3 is TGTGCCAGCTCACCCCAAAACACTCGGAGCTCCTACAATGAGCAGTTCTTC.

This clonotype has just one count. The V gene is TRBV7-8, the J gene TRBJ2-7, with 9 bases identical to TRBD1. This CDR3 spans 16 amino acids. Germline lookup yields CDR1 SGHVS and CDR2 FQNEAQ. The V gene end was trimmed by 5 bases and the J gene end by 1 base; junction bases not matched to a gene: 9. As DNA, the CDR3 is TGTGCCAGCAGCCCCCGACCGGGACAGGGTTCCTACGAGCAGTACTTC. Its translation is CASSPRPGQGSYEQYF.

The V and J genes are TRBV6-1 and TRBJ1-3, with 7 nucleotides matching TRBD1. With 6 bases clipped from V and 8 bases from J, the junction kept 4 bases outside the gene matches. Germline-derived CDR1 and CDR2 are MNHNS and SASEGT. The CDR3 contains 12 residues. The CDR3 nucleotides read TGTGCCAGCAGCCACAGGGGAGACACCATATATTTT. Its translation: CASSHRGDTIYF.

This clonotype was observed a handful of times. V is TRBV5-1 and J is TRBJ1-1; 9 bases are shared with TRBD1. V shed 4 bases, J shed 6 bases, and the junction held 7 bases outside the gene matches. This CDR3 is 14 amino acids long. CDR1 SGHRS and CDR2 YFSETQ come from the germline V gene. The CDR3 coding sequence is TGCGCCAGCAGCGGGGGACAGGGAGCGGCTGAAGCTTTCTTT. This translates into CASSGGQGAAEAFF.